This T cell receptor beta chain was sequenced in a study of technical replicates of blood from several donors. The CDR3 extends over 22 amino acids. Germline values: CDR1 SGHVS, CDR2 FNYEAQ. V lost 2 bases and J 4 bases, leaving 33 bases between the germline ends. Repertoires were generated with immunoSEQ multiplex PCR, while TCRdb's copy carries only in-frame clones and drops some. The profile shows approximately 79,000 clones, around 94% of them singletons. The chain joins TRBV7-6 to TRBJ2-1, with TRBD2 as a possible D gene (6 bases). The specimen was T cells isolated from PBMCs. The clonotype comes from a human donor in good health. CDR3 protein: CASSLSEFSAVGGLYGYNEQFF. The CDR3 DNA follows: TGTGCCAGCAGCTTATCGGAGTTTAGCGCGGTGGGGGGACTGTACGGGTACAATGAGCAGTTCTTC.